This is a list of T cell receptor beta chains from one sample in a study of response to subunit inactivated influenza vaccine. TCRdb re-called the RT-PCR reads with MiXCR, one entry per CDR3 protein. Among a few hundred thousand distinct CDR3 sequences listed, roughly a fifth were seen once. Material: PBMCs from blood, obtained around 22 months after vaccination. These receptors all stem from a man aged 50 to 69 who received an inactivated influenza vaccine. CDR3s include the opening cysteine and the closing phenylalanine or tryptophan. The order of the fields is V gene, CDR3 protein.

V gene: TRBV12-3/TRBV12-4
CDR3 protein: CASRRGQVNTEAFF

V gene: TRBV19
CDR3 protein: CASRTPNIEKLFF

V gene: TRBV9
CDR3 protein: CASSVVSGYGYTF

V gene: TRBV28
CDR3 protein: CASSSGTGKTTIYF

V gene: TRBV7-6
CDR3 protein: CASSLTEGSSYEQYF

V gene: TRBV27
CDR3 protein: CASSLRKGDMNTEAFF

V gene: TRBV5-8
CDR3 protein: CASSSRLANTGELFF

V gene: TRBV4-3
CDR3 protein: CASSPGGINTGELFF

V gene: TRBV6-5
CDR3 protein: CASSYSPERNSPLHF

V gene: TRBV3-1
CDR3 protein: CASSARPNQPQHF

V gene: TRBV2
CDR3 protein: CASRPRDARNQPQHF

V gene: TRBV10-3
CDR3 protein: CAIGLSGGKAYTGELFF

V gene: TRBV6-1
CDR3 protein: CASSRTPPILRNVDYEQYF

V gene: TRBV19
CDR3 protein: CASSAGARGEKLFF

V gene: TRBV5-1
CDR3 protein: CASSSSRFRHEQYF

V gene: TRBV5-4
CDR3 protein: CASSFREAQDTKYF

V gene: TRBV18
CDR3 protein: CASSAQGNTEAFF

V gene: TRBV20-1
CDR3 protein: CSASRGGNTEAFF

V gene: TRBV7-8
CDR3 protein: CASSLRGPGDTQYF

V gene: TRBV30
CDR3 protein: CACSRGSGNTIYF

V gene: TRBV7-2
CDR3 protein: CASSLSAGSDTQYF

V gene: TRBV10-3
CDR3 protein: CAISESTLKSNQPQHF

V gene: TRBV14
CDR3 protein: CASSHARRTRETQYF

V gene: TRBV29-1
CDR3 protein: CSVEVGYEQYF

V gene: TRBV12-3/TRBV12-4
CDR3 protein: CASSLYGESQPQHF

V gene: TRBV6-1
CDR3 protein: CASSVLPYGSGHYEQYF

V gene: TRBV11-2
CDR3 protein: CASSVSLAGTGASEQYF

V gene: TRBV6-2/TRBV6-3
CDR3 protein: CASSYWGETTYNEQFF

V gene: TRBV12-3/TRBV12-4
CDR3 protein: CASRGLTDVDEQFF

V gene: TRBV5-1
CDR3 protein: CASSLMARLAGVTDTQYF

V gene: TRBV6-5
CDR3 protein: CASSYEGAGELFF

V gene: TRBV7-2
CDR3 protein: CASSLRGGGTDTQYF

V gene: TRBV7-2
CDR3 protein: CASSLVAGTPDTQYF

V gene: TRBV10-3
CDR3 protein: CATGRGGAEAFF

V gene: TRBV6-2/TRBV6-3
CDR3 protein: CASSLLPIQETQYF

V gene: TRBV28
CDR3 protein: CASTITGPLAPSSYNEQFF

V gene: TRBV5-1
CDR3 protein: CASSLIPGQGIEAFF

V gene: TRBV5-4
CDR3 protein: CASSLKGANYGYTF

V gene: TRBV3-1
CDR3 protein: CASTPSYRATYEQYF

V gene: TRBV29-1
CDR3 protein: CSVRTSGRHEQYF